This T cell receptor beta chain derives from a study of cytomegalovirus exposure and HLA in healthy donors. Study observations and caveats: Several of the most significant clusters appeared, in a later analysis, to be linked to common viral pathogens. Most CMV-associated TCR beta chains were later found to appear HLA-restricted.

Primers included in the PCR were 60 Vbeta and 13 Jbeta primers. Authors' data handling: Later analysis identified roughly 84 million unique TCR beta chains, roughly 11 million shared. The assay was immunoSEQ multiplex PCR, and TCRdb's table has in-frame clones only and misses some. V and J calls and clone size come straight from that table; D and trimming were deduced from the DNA. The sample lists fewer than 200,000 clones, 70% to 80% occurring once. Healthy individuals who donated bone marrow served as the donors. Turning to this clone: Its antigen is not identified.

Material for sequencing was PBMCs. This TCR derives from a young man in good health and CMV-seropositive.

This CDR3 is CASSYSRNTEAFF. CDR3 DNA sequence: TGTGCCAGCAGTTACTCGCGGAACACTGAAGCTTTCTTT. V is TRBV6-5 and J is TRBJ1-1; D is undetermined. The CDR3 is 13 residues long. The germline gives CDR1 MNHEY, CDR2 SVGAGI. Trimming stripped 0 bases from V and 1 base from J, with 3 bases between.